The present entry profiles one T cell receptor (beta chain) with its context. The target antigen is unknown. Using its own MiXCR run on the reads, TCRdb lists one record per CDR3 protein. The data hold over 150,000 distinct CDR3 sequences, with approximately 20% observed a single time. These data originate in a study of T cell repertoires in cytomegalovirus infection. In the study overall: Public TCR beta signatures indicated both CMV infection and matching HLA type.

V was trimmed by 6 bases and J by 3 bases, leaving 17 bases between them. This CDR3 comprises 15 residues. Study results and limitations: HLA-C-restricted CMV clonotypes gave the most frequent clonotype in two of eight donors. Cumulative frequency of public TCR beta families picked out carriers of CMV plus the relevant HLA.

The sequencing sample was made of PBMCs. This TCR derives from a human donor in good health (CMV status not recorded). Some clones in this sample may be carry-over from other donors' samples. V is TRBV12-3 or TRBV12-4 and J is TRBJ1-2; possible D gene TRBD1, 5 bases. The CDR3 nucleotides are TGTGCCAGCAGCCCTGGGGGACTAAAGGACTATGGCTACACCTTC. It yields the protein CASSPGGLKDYGYTF.